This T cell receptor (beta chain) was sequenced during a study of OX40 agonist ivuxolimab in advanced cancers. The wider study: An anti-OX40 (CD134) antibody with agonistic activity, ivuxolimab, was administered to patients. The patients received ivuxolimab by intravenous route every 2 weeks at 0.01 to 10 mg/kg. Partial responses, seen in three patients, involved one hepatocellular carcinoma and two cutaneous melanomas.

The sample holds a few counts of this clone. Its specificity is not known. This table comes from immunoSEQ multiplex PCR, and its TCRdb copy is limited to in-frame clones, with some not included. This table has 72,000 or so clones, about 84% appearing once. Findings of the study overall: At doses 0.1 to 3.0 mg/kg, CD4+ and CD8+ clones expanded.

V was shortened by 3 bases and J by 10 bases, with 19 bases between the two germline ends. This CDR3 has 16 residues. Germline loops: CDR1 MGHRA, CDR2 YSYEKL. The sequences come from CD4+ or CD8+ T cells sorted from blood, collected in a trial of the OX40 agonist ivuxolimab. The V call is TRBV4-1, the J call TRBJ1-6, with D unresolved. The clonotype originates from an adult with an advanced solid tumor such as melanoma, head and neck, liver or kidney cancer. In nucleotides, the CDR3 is TGCGCCAGCAGCCAGATGGCAGCCTCGGGCTACTCACCCCTCCACTTT. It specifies CASSQMAASGYSPLHF.